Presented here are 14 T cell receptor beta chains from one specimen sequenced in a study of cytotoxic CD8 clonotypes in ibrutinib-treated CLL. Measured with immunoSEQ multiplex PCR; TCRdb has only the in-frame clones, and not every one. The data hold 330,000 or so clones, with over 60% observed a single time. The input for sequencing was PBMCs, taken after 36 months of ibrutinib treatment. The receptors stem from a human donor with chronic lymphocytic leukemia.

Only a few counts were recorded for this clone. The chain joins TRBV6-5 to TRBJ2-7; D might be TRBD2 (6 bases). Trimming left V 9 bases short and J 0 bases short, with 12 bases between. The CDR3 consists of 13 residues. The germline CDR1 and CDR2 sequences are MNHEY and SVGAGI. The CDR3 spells CASGLPGSYEQYF. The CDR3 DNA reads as TGTGCCAGTGGACTACCAGGCTCCTACGAGCAGTACTTC.

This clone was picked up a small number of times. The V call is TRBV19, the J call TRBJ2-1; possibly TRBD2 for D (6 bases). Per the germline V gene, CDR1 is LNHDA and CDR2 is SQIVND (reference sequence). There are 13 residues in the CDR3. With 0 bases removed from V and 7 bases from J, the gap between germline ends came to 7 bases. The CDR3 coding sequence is TGTGCCAGTAGTATAGATGCGGGGAATGAGCAGTTCTTC. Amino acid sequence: CASSIDAGNEQFF. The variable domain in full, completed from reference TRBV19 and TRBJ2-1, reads DGGITQSPKYLFRKEGQNVTLSCEQNLNHDAMYWYRQDPGQGLRLIYYSQIVNDFQKGDIAEGYSVSREKKESFPLTVTSAQKNPTAFYLCASSIDAGNEQFFGPGTRLTVL.

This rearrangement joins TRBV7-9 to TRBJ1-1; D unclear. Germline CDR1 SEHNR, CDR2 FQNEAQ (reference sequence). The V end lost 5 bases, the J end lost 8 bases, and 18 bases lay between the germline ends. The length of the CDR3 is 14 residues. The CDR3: CASSHSWQLEEAFF. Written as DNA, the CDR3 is TGTGCCAGCAGCCACAGTTGGCAGCTTGAAGAAGCTTTCTTT.

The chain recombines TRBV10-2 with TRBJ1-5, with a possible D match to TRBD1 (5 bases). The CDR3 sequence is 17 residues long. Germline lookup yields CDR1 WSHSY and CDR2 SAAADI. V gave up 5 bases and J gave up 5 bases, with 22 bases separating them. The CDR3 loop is CASSHLRGARTYQPQHF. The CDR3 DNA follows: TGCGCCAGCAGTCATTTACGCGGGGCTCGGACCTATCAGCCCCAGCATTTT.

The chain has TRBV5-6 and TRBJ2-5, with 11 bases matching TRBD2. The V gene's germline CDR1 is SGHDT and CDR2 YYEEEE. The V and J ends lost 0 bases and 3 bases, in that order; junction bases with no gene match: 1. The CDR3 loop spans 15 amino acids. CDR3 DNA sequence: TGTGCCAGCAGCTTGGGGGGACTAGCGGAAGAGACCCAGTACTTC. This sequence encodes CASSLGGLAEETQYF.

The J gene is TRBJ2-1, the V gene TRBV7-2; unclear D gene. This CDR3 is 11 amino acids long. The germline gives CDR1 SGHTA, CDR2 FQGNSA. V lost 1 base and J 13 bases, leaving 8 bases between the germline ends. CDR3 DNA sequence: TGTGCCAGCAGCTTAGTCGGGTACCAGTTCTTC. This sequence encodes CASSLVGYQFF.

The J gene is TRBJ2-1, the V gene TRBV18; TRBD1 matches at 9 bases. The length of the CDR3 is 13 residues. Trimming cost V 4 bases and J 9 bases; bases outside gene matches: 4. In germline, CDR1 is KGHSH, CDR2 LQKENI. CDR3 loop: CASSQGQGGEQFF. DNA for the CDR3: TGTGCCAGCTCACAGGGACAGGGCGGTGAGCAGTTCTTC.

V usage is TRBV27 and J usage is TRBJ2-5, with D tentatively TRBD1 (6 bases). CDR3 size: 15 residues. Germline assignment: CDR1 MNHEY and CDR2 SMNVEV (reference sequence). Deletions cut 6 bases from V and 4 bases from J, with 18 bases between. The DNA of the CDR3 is TGTGCCAGCAGGACGTCGCTGTTGGACAGAGAGACCCAGTACTTC. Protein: CASRTSLLDRETQYF.

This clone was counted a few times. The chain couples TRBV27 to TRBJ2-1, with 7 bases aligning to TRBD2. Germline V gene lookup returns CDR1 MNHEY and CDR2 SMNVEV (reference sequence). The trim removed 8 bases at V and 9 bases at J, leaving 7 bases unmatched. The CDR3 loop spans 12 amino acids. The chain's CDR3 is CASRRGDSEQFF. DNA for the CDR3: TGTGCCAGCCGCCGGGGGGACTCTGAGCAGTTCTTC.

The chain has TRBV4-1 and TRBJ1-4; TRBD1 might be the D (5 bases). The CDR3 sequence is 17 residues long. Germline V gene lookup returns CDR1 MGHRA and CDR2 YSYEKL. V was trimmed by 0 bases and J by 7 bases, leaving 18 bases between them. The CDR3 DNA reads TGCGCCAGCAGCCAAGATCGAGAGGTATTGGGGGGTGAAAAACTGTTTTTT. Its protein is CASSQDREVLGGEKLFF.

The CDR3: CASSQGGGAFPLHF. Written as DNA, the CDR3 is TGTGCCAGCAGCCAGGGTGGGGGGGCGTTTCCCCTCCACTTT. V is TRBV7-6 and J is TRBJ1-6, with D maybe TRBD1 (6 bases). The V gene lost 5 bases and the J gene lost 13 bases, with 18 bases spanning the gap. CDR3 length equals 14 residues. Germline V gives CDR1 SGHVS, CDR2 FNYEAQ.

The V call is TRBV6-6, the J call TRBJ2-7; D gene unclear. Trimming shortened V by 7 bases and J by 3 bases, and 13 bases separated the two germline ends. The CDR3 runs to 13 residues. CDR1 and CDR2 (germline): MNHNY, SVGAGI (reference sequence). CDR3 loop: CASNPHPSYEQYF. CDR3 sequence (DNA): TGTGCCAGCAACCCCCACCCCAGCTACGAGCAGTACTTC.

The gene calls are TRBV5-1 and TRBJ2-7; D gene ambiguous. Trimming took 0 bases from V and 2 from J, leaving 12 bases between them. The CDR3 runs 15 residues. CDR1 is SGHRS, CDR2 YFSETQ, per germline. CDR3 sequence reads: CASSLVADATYEQYF. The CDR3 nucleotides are TGCGCCAGCAGCTTGGTGGCGGACGCCACCTACGAGCAGTACTTC.

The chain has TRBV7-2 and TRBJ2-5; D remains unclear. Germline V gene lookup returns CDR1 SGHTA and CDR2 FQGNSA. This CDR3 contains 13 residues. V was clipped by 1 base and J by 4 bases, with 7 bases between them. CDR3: CASSLGPGETQYF. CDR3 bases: TGTGCCAGCAGCTTAGGTCCTGGAGAGACCCAGTACTTC. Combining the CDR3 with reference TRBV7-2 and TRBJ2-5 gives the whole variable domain GAGVSQSPSNKVTEKGKDVELRCDPISGHTALYWYRQSLGQGLEFLIYFQGNSAPDKSGLPSDRFSAERTGGSVSTLTIQRTQQEDSAVYLCASSLGPGETQYFGPGTRLLVL.